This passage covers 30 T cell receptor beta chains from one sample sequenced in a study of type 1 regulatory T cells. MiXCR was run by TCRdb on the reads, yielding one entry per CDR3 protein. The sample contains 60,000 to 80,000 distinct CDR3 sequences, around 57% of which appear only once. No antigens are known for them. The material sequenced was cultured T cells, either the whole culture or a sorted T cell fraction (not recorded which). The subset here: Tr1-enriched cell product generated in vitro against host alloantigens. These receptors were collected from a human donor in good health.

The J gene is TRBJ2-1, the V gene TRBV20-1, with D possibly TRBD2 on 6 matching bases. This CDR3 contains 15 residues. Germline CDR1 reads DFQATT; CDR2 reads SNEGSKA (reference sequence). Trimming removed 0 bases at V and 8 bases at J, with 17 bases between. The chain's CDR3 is CSARDGLKGWDEQFF. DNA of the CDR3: TGCAGTGCTAGAGATGGACTAAAGGGTTGGGATGAGCAGTTCTTC.

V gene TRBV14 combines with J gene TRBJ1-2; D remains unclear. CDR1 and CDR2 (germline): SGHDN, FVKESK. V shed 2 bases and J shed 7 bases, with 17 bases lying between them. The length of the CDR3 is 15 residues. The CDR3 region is CASSQPGPLGSGYTF. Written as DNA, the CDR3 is TGTGCCAGCAGCCAACCCGGTCCCTTGGGGAGTGGCTACACCTTC.

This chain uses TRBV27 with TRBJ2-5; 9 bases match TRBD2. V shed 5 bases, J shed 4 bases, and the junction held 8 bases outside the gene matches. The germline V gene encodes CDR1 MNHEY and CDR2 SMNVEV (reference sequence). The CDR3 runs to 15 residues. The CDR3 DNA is TGTGCCAGCAGTCCCGCGCTAGCGGGAATAGAGACCCAGTACTTC. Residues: CASSPALAGIETQYF.

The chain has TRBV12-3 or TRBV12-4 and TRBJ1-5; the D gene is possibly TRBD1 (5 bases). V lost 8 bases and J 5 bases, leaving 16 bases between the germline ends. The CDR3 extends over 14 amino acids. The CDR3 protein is CASATANIYQPQHF. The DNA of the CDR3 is TGTGCCAGCGCGACAGCGAACATTTATCAGCCCCAGCATTTT.

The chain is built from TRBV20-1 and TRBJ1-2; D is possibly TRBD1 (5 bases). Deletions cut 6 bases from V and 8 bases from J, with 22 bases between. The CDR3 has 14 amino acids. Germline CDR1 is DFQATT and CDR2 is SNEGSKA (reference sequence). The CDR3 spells CSAPRGQPLGGYTF. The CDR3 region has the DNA TGCAGTGCGCCGAGGGGCCAGCCGTTGGGGGGCTACACCTTC.

The CDR3: CASSPKTTGELFF. DNA for the CDR3: TGTGCCAGCAGCCCAAAGACCACCGGGGAGCTGTTTTTT. The chain employs TRBV7-3 and TRBJ2-2; D is unresolved. CDR3 length: 13 residues. Germline V gene lookup returns CDR1 SGHTA and CDR2 FQGTGA. V lost 5 bases to trimming and J lost 4 bases, with 8 bases between them.

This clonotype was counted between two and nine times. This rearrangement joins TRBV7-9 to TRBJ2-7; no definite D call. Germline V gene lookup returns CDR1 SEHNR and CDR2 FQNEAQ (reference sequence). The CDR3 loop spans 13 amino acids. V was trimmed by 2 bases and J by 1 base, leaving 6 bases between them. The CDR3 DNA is TGTGCCAGCAGCTTACCCGGATCCTACGAGCAGTACTTC. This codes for CASSLPGSYEQYF.

CDR3 sequence (DNA): TGTGCCAGCACCCTATGGACGAACACCGGGGAGCTGTTTTTT. Amino acids: CASTLWTNTGELFF. The chain combines TRBV12-3 or TRBV12-4 with TRBJ2-2; D gene uncertain. With 7 bases removed from V and 0 bases from J, the gap between germline ends came to 9 bases. The CDR3 runs 14 residues.

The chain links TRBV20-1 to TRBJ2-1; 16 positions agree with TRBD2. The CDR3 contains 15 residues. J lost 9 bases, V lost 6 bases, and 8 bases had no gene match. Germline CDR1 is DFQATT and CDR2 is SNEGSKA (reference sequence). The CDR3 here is CSAHGTSGRAREQFF. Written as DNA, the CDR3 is TGCAGTGCCCATGGGACTAGCGGGAGGGCCCGTGAGCAGTTCTTC.

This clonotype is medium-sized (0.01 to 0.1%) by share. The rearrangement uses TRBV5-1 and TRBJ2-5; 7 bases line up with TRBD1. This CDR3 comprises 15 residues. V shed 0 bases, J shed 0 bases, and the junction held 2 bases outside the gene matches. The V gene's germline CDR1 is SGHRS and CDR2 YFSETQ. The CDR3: CASSLATGDQETQYF. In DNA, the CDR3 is TGCGCCAGCAGCTTGGCCACAGGGGACCAAGAGACCCAGTACTTC.

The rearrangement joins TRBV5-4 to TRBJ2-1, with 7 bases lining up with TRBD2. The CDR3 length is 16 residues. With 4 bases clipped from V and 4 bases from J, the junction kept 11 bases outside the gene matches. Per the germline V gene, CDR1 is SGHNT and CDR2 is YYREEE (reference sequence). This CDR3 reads CASSPPGGTKYNEQFF. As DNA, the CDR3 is TGTGCCAGCAGCCCCCCGGGTGGGACTAAGTACAATGAGCAGTTCTTC.

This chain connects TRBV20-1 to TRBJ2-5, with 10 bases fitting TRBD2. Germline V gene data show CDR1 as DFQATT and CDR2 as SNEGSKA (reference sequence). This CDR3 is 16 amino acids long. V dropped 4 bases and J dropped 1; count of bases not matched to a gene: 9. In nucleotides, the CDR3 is TGCAGTGCTACTCACTTAGCGGGAGGTTCCCAAGAGACCCAGTACTTC. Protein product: CSATHLAGGSQETQYF.

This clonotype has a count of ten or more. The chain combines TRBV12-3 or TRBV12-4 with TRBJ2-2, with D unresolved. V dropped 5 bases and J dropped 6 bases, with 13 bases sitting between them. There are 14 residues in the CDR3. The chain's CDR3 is CASSPVGFAGELFF. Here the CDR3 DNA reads TGTGCCAGCAGTCCGGTAGGGTTCGCCGGGGAGCTGTTTTTT.

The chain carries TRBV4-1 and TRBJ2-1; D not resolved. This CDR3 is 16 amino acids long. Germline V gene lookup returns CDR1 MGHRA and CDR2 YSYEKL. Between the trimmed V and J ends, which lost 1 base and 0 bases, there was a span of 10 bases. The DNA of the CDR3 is TGCGCCAGCAGCCAAGTAGATCTTGTCTCCTACAATGAGCAGTTCTTC. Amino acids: CASSQVDLVSYNEQFF.

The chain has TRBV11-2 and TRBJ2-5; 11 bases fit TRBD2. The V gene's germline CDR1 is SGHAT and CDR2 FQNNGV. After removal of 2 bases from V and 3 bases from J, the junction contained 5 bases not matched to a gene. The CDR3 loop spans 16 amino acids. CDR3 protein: CASSLRLAGLEETQYF. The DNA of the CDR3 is TGTGCCAGCAGCTTACGACTAGCGGGACTCGAAGAGACCCAGTACTTC.

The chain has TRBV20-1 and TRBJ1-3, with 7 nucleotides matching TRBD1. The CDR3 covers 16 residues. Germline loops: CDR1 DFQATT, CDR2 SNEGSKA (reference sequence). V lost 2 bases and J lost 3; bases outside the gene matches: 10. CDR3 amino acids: CSARPQPGGSGNTIYF. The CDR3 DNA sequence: TGCAGTGCTAGACCTCAACCAGGGGGGAGTGGAAACACCATATATTTT.

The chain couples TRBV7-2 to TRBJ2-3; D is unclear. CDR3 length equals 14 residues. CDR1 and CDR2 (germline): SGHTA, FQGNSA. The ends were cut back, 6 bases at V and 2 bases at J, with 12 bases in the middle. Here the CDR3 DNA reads TGTGCCAGCAGTCCAAGTCGGAACACAGATACGCAGTATTTT. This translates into CASSPSRNTDTQYF.

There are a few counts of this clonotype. The CDR3 region has the DNA TGCAGTGCTAGAGACGGACTCCCATATAATTCACCCCTCCACTTT. It yields the protein CSARDGLPYNSPLHF. The chain is built from TRBV20-1 and TRBJ1-6; D is uncertain. The germline CDR1 and CDR2 sequences are DFQATT and SNEGSKA (reference sequence). The CDR3 consists of 15 residues. Trimming removed 0 bases from V and 4 bases from J, with 10 bases in between.

The CDR3 DNA sequence: TGTGCCAGCAGCCAAGGGGGGGCTCAGCCCCAGCATTTT. This codes for CASSQGGAQPQHF. The chain joins TRBV3-1 to TRBJ1-5, with D possibly TRBD1 on 6 matching bases. Germline V lookup: CDR1 LGHDT, CDR2 YNNKEL (reference sequence). CDR3 size: 13 residues. V gave up 1 base and J gave up 6 bases, with 7 bases separating them.

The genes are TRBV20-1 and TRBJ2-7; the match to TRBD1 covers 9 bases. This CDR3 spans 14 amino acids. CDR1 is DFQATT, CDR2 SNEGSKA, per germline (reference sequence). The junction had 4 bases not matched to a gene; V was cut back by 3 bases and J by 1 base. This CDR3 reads CSARKGQGSYEQYF. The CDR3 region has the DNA TGCAGTGCTAGGAAGGGACAGGGATCCTACGAGCAGTACTTC.

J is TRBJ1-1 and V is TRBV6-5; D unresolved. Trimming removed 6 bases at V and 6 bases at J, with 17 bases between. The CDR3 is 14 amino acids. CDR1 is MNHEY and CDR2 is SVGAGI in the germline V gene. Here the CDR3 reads CASSRERRIAEAFF. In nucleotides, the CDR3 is TGTGCCAGCAGCCGGGAGAGGAGGATAGCTGAAGCTTTCTTT.

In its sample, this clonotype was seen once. CDR3 sequence reads: CASSPESGSRYGYTF. DNA of the CDR3: TGTGCCAGTAGTCCCGAATCCGGGAGCCGATATGGCTACACCTTC. The rearrangement uses TRBV19 and TRBJ1-2; D is unresolved. Trimming stripped 5 bases from V and 5 bases from J, with 18 bases between. The germline gives CDR1 LNHDA, CDR2 SQIVND (reference sequence). This CDR3 has 15 residues.

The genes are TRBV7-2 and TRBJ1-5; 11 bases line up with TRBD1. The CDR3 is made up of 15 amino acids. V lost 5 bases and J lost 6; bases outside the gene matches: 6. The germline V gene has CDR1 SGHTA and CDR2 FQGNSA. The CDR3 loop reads CASSHGQGALQPQHF. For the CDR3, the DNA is TGTGCCAGCAGCCATGGACAGGGGGCCCTTCAGCCCCAGCATTTT. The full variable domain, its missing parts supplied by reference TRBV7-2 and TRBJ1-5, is GAGVSQSPSNKVTEKGKDVELRCDPISGHTALYWYRQSLGQGLEFLIYFQGNSAPDKSGLPSDRFSAERTGGSVSTLTIQRTQQEDSAVYLCASSHGQGALQPQHFGDGTRLSIL.

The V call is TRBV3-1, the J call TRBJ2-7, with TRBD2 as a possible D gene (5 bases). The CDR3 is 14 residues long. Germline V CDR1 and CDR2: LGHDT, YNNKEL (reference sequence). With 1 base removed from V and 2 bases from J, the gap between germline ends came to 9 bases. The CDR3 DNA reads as TGTGCCAGCAGCCAAGCCCAGCGGCCCTACGAGCAGTACTTC. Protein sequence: CASSQAQRPYEQYF.

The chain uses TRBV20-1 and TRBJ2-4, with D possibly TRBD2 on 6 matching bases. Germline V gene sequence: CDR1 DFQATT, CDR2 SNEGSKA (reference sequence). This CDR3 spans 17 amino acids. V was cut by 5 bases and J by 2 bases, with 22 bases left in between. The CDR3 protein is CSARPPSGVGSKNIQYF. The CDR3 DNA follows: TGCAGTGCTCGACCTCCCTCGGGAGTGGGGTCCAAAAACATTCAGTACTTC.

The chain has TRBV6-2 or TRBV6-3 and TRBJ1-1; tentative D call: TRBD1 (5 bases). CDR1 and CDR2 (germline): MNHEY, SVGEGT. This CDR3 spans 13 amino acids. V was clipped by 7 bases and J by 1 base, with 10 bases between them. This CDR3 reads CASTRDGNTEAFF. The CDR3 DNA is TGTGCCAGCACTAGGGACGGGAACACTGAAGCTTTCTTT.

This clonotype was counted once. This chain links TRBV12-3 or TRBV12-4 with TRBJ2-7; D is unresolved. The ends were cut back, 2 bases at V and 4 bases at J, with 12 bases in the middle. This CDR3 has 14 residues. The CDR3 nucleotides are TGTGCCAGCAGTTTATCGGCAGGAACTTACGAGCAGTACTTC. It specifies CASSLSAGTYEQYF.

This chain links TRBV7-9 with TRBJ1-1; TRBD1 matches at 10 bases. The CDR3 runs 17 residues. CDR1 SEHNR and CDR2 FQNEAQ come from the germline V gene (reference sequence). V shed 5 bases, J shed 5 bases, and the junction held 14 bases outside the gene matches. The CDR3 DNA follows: TGTGCCAGCAGCCCCCCCCTCCTAGGGACAGGGGTGACTGAAGCTTTCTTT. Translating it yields CASSPPLLGTGVTEAFF.

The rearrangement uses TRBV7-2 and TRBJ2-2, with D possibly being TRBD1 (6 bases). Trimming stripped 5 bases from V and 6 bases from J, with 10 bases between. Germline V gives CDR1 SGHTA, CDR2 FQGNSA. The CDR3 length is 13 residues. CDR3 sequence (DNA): TGTGCCAGCAGCACCGGACAGCCCGGGGAGCTGTTTTTT. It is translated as CASSTGQPGELFF.

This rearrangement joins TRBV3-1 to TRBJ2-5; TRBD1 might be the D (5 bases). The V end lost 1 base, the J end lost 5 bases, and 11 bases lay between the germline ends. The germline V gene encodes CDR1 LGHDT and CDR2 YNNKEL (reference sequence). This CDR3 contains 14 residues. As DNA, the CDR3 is TGTGCCAGCAGCCAAGTGCAGGGATGGGAGACCCAGTACTTC. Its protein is CASSQVQGWETQYF.